These 3 T cell receptor beta chains were all obtained from the same sample, sequenced in a study of CD8+ T cells in alopecia areata. Extracted from the samples, RNA was reverse transcribed into cDNA to serve as the sequencing template. Clones were read by immunoSEQ multiplex PCR, and TCRdb kept only the in-frame ones, dropping some. The profile covers about 14,000 clones, with under 65% appearing a single time and about 11% taken by the ten largest. Collection of lesional scalp punch biopsies and peripheral blood was performed in alopecia areata patients. Specimen: skin, collected at week 0. The source of these receptors is a human donor with alopecia areata.

The chain has TRBV7-2 and TRBJ2-3; D call uncertain. With 2 bases removed from V and 9 bases from J, the gap between germline ends came to 6 bases. Germline lookup yields CDR1 SGHTA and CDR2 FQGNSA. The CDR3 totals 11 residues. The CDR3 here is CASSLSLTQYF. As DNA, the CDR3 is TGTGCCAGCAGCTTATCGTTAACGCAGTATTTT.

The rearrangement joins TRBV7-2 to TRBJ2-7; 8 bases match TRBD1. Unmatched junction bases numbered 5, after V lost 1 base and J lost 0 bases. This CDR3 comprises 16 residues. CDR1 and CDR2 (germline): SGHTA, FQGNSA. This CDR3 reads CASSLEQGASSYEQYF. As DNA, the CDR3 is TGTGCCAGCAGCTTAGAGCAGGGGGCCAGCTCCTACGAGCAGTACTTC.

The chain is built from TRBV27 and TRBJ1-1; no clear D gene. Trimming cost V 3 bases and J 0 bases, with 11 bases left between them. This CDR3 region has 15 residues. Germline-derived CDR1 and CDR2 are MNHEY and SMNVEV (reference sequence). This CDR3 is CASSFRRLMNTEAFF. CDR3 in DNA: TGTGCCAGCAGTTTCAGGCGGTTGATGAACACTGAAGCTTTCTTT.